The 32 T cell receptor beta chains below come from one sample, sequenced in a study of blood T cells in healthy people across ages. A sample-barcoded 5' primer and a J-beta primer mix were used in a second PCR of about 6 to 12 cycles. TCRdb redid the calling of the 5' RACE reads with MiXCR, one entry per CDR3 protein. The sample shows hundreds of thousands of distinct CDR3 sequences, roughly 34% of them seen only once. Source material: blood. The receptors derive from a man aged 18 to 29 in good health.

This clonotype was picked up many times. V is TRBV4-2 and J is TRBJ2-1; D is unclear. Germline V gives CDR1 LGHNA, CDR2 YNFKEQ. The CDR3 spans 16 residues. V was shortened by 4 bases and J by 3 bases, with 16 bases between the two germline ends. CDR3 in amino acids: CASSLTRGLNYNEQFF. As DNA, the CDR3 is TGTGCCAGCAGCCTCACCCGTGGGCTAAACTACAATGAGCAGTTCTTC.

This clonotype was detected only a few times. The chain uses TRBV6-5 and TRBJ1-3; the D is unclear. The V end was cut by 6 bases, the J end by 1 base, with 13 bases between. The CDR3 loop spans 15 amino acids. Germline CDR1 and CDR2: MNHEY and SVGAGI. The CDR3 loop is CASSRGVRSGNTIYF. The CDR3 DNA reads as TGTGCCAGCAGCCGCGGAGTGCGTTCTGGAAACACCATATATTTT.

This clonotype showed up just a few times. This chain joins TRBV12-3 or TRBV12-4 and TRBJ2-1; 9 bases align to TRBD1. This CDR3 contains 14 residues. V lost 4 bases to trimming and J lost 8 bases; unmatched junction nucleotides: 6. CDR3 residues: CASSSGTGIHEQFF. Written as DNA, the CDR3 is TGTGCCAGCAGTTCCGGGACAGGGATCCATGAGCAGTTCTTC.

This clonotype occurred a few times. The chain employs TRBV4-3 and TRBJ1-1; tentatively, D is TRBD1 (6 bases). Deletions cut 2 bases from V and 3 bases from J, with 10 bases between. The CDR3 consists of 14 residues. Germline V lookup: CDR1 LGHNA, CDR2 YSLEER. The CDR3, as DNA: TGCGCCAGCAGCCAACACAGGGAGGACACTGAAGCTTTCTTT. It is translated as CASSQHREDTEAFF.

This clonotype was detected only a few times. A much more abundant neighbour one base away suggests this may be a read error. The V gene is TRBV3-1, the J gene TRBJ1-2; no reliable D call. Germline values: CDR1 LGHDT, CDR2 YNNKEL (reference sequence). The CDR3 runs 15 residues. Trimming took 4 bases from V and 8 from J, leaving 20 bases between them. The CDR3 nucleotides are TGTGCCAGCAGCCTCCGAGGACGGGTAGAACGGGGCTACACCTTC. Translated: CASSLRGRVERGYTF. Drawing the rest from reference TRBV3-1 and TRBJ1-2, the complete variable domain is DTAVSQTPKYLVTQMGNDKSIKCEQNLGHDTMYWYKQDSKKFLKIMFSYNNKELIINETVPNRFSPKSPDKAHLNLHINSLELGDSAVYFCASSLRGRVERGYTFGSGTRLTVV.

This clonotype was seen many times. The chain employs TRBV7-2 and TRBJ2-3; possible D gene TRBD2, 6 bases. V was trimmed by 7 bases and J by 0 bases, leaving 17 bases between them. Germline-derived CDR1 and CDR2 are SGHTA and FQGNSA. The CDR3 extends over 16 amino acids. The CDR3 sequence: CASTMGRGLSTDTQYF. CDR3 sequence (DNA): TGTGCCAGCACCATGGGGCGAGGACTAAGCACAGATACGCAGTATTTT.

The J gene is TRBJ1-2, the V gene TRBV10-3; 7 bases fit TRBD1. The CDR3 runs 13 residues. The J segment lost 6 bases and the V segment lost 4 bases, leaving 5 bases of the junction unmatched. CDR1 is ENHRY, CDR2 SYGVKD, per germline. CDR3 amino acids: CAISGQGSDGYTF. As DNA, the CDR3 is TGTGCCATCAGTGGACAGGGATCTGATGGCTACACCTTC.

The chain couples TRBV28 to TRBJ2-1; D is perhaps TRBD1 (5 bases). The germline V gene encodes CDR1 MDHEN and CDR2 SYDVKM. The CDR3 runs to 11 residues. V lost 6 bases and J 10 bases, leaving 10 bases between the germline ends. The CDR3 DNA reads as TGTGCCAGCAGCCTCCGACAGGAGCAGTTCTTC. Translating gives CASSLRQEQFF. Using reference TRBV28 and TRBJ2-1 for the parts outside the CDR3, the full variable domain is DVKVTQSSRYLVKRTGEKVFLECVQDMDHENMFWYRQDPGLGLRLIYFSYDVKMKEKGDIPEGYSVSREKKERFSLILESASTNQTSMYLCASSLRQEQFFGPGTRLTVL.

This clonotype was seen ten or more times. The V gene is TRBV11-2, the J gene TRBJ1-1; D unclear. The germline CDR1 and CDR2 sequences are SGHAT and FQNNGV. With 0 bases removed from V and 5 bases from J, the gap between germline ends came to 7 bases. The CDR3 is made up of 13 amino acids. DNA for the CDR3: TGTGCCAGCAGCTTAGAATACCGTACTGAAGCTTTCTTT. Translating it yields CASSLEYRTEAFF. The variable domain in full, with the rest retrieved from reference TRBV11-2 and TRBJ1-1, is EAGVAQSPRYKIIEKRQSVAFWCNPISGHATLYWYQQILGQGPKLLIQFQNNGVVDDSQLPKDRFSAERLKGVDSTLKIQPAKLEDSAVYLCASSLEYRTEAFFGQGTRLTVV.

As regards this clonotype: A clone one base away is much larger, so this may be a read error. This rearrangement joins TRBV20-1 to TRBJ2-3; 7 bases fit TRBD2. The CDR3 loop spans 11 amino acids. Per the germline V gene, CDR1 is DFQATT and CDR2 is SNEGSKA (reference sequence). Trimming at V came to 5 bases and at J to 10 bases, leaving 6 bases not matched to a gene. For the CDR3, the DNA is TGCAGTGCTGCAGAGCGGGATGCGCAGTATTTT. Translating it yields CSAAERDAQYF.

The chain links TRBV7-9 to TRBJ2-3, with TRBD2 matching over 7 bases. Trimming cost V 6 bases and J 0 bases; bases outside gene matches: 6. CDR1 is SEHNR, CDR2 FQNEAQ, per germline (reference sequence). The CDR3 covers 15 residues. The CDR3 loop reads CASRRTSSSTDTQYF. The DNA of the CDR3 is TGTGCCAGCAGGCGGACTAGTTCTAGCACAGATACGCAGTATTTT. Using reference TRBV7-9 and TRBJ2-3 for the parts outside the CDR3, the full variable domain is DTGVSQNPRHKITKRGQNVTFRCDPISEHNRLYWYRQTLGQGPEFLTYFQNEAQLEKSRLLSDRFSAERPKGSFSTLEIQRTEQGDSAMYLCASRRTSSSTDTQYFGPGTRLTVL.

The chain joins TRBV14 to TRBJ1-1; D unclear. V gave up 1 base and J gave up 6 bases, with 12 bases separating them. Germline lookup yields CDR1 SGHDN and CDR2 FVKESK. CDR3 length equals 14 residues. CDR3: CASSQGSDYSEAFF. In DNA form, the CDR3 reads TGTGCCAGCAGCCAAGGATCGGATTACTCTGAAGCTTTCTTT.

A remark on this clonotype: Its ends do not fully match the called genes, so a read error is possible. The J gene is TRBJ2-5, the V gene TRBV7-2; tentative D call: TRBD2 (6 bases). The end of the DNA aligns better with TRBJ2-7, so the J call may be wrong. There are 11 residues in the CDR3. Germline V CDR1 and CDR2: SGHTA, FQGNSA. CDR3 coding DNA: TGTGCCTGCAGCTTGGAGGGCGAGCAGTACTTC. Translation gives CACSLEGEQYF.

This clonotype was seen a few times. The CDR3 is CASSQTPGTGYHTEAFF. In DNA form, the CDR3 reads TGCGCCAGCAGCCAGACCCCCGGGACAGGGTACCACACTGAAGCTTTCTTT. The V call is TRBV4-3, the J call TRBJ1-1; 9 nucleotides match TRBD1. The CDR3 loop spans 17 amino acids. V lost 3 bases to trimming and J lost 3 bases; unmatched junction nucleotides: 11. Per germline, CDR1 LGHNA and CDR2 YSLEER.

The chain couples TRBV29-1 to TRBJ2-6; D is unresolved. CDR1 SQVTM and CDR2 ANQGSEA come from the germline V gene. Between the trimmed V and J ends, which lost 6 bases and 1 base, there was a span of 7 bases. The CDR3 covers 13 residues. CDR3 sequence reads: CSVFRSGANVLTF. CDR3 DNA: TGCAGCGTGTTTCGATCTGGGGCCAACGTCCTGACTTTC. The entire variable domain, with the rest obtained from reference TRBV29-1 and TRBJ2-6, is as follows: SAVISQKPSRDICQRGTSLTIQCQVDSQVTMMFWYRQQPGQSLTLIATANQGSEATYESGFVIDKFPISRPNLTFSTLTVSNMSPEDSSIYLCSVFRSGANVLTFGAGSRLTVL.

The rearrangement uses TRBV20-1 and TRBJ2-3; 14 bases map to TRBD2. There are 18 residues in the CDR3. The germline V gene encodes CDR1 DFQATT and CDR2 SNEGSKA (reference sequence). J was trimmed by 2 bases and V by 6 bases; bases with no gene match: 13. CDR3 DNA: TGCAGTGCACCGGGACTAGCGGGGGCCCCTGGTTTCACAGATACGCAGTATTTT. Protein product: CSAPGLAGAPGFTDTQYF.

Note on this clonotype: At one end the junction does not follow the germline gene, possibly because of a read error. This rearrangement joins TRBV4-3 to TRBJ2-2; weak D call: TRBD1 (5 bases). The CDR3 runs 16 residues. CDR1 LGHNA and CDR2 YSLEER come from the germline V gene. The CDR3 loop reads CASSQGGASNTRELFF. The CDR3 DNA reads TGCGCCAGCAGCCAAGGGGGCGCATCGAACACCAGGGAGCTGTTTTTT.

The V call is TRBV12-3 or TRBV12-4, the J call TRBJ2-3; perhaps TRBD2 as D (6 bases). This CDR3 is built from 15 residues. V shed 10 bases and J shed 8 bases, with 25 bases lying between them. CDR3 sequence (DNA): TGTGCCATTTCACCCGGGGGTGAGGGGATAGGTACGCAGTATTTT. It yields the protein CAISPGGEGIGTQYF.

This CDR3 reads CASSLVRTHNYGYTF. DNA of the CDR3: TGTGCCAGCAGCTTAGTACGGACACATAACTATGGCTACACCTTC. This rearrangement joins TRBV7-2 to TRBJ1-2; D perhaps matches TRBD1 (5 bases). The V end lost 1 base, the J end lost 1 base, and 10 bases lay between the germline ends. The CDR3 has 15 amino acids. CDR1 is SGHTA, CDR2 FQGNSA, per germline.

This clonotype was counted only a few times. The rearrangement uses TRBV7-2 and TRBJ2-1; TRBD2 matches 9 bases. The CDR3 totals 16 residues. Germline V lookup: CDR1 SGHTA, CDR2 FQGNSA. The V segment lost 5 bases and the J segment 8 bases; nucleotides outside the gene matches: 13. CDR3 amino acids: CASSPRTSEVVDEQFF. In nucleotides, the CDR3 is TGTGCCAGCAGCCCCCGGACTAGCGAGGTAGTAGATGAGCAGTTCTTC.

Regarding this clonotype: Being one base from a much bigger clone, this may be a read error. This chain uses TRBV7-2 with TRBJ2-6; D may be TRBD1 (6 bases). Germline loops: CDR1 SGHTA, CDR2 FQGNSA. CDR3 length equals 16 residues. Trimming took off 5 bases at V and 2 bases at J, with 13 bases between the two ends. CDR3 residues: CASSTWDNPGANVLTF. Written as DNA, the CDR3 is TGTGCCAGCAGCACTTGGGACAACCCTGGGGCCAACGTCCTGACTTTC. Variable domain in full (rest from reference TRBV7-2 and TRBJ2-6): GAGVSQSPSNKVTEKGKDVELRCDPISGHTALYWYRQSLGQGLEFLIYFQGNSAPDKSGLPSDRFSAERTGGSVSTLTIQRTQQEDSAVYLCASSTWDNPGANVLTFGAGSRLTVL.

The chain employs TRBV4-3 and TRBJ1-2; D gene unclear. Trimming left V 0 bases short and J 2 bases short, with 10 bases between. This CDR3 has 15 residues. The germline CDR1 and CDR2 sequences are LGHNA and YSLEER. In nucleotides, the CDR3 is TGCGCCAGCAGCCAAGAGGCGGGCCCGAACTATGGCTACACCTTC. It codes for CASSQEAGPNYGYTF.

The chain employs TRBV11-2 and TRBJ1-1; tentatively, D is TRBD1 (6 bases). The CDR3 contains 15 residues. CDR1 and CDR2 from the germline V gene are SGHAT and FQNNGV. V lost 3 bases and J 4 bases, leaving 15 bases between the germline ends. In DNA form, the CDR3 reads TGTGCCAGCAGCTTCGGGGGGGGCTCCGGCACTGAAGCTTTCTTT. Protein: CASSFGGGSGTEAFF.

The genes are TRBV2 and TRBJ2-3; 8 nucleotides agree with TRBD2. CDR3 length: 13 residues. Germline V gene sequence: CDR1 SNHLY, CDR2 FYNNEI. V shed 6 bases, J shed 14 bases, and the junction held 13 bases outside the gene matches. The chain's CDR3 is CASRLRGAGFPYF. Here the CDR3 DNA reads TGTGCCAGCAGATTGCGGGGGGCCGGGTTTCCGTATTTT.

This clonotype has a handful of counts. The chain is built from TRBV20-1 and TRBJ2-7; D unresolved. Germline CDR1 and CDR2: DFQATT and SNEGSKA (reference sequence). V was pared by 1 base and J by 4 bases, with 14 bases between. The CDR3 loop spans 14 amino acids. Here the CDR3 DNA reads TGCAGTGCTAGAGTGGGCGTTCATGTTTACGAGCAGTACTTC. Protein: CSARVGVHVYEQYF.

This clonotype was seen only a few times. The CDR3 DNA sequence: TGTGCCAGCGGACAGTATGAGAACACTGAAGCTTTCTTT. Translated, it gives CASGQYENTEAFF. The chain links TRBV10-3 to TRBJ1-1; perhaps TRBD1 as D (6 bases). The CDR3 is 13 residues long. V lost 10 bases and J lost 1, with 13 bases in between. The germline V gene encodes CDR1 ENHRY and CDR2 SYGVKD.

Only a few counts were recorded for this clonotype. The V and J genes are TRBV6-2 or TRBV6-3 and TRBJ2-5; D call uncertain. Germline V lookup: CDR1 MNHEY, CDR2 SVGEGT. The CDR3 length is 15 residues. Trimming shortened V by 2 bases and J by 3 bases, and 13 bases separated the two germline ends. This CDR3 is CASSYGHLTEETQYF. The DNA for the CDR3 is TGTGCCAGCAGTTACGGTCATCTTACCGAAGAGACCCAGTACTTC.

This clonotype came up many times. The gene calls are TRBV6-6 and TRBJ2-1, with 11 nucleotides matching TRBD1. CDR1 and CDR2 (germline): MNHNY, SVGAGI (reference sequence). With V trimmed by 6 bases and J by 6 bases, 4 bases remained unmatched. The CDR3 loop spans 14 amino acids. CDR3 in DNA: TGTGCCAGCAGAGCCGGGACAGGGGGCAATGAGCAGTTCTTC. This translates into CASRAGTGGNEQFF.

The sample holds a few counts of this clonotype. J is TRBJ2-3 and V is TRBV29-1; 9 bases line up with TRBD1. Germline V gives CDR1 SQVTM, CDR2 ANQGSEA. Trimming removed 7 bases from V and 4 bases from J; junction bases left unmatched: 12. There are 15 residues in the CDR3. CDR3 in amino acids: CSDDTGGRLADTQYF. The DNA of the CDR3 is TGCAGCGATGATACAGGGGGCCGACTAGCAGATACGCAGTATTTT.

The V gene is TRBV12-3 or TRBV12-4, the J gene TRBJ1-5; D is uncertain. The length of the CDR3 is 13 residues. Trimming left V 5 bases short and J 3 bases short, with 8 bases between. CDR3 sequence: CASSPRVNQPQHF. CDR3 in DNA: TGTGCCAGCAGTCCTCGAGTCAATCAGCCCCAGCATTTT.

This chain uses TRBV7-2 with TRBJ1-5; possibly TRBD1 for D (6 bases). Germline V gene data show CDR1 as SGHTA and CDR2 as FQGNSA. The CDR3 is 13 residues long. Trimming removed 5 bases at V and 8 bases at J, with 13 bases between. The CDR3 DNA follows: TGTGCCAGCAGCCTACGGGGGCCGGAGCCCCAGCATTTT. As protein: CASSLRGPEPQHF.

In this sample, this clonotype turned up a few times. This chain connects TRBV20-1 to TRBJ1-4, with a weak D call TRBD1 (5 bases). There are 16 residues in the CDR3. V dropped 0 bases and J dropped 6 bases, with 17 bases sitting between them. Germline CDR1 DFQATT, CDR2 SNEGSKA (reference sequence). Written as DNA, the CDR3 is TGCAGTGCTAGAGATTGGAGGAAGGGGCCGGATGAAAAACTGTTTTTT. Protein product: CSARDWRKGPDEKLFF.